Each of the 25 T cell receptor beta chains below was sequenced from the same sample in a study of blood T cell repertoires in COVID-19. The repertoire was sequenced with immunoSEQ multiplex PCR; TCRdb's copy has only in-frame clones and lacks some. Of 200,000 or so clones in the sample, approximately 84% are singletons; the top ten hold approximately 2.6%. Sequences were obtained from peripheral blood. Source of these receptors: a man aged 45-65 years who had recovered from COVID-19.

This clone was seen only once. The CDR3 bases are TGTGCCAGCAGGACTTTACAGGGGGCGAGGGAAAAACTGTTTTTT. Its translation is CASRTLQGAREKLFF. The chain has TRBV28 and TRBJ1-4; 9 bases are shared with TRBD1. CDR3 length: 15 residues. From germline, CDR1 is MDHEN and CDR2 SYDVKM. Trimming took 6 bases from V and 8 from J; bases not matched to a gene: 10.

The chain employs TRBV7-9 and TRBJ1-2; unclear D gene. V was pared by 3 bases and J by 2 bases, with 7 bases between. Germline V lookup: CDR1 SEHNR, CDR2 FQNEAQ (reference sequence). The CDR3 is made up of 13 amino acids. CDR3 bases: TGTGCCAGCAGCTTGGAGGCGAACTATGGCTACACCTTC. The encoded protein is CASSLEANYGYTF.

CDR3 in DNA: TGTGCCAGCAGCCATAGGACCGGGGGGGACGGTCAGCCCCAGCATTTT. Amino acid sequence: CASSHRTGGDGQPQHF. V and J are TRBV14 and TRBJ1-5, with a weak D call TRBD1 (5 bases). In germline, CDR1 is SGHDN, CDR2 FVKESK. V was cut by 3 bases and J by 6 bases, with 18 bases left in between. This CDR3 contains 16 residues.

This sequence joins TRBV5-1 and TRBJ2-5, with 7 bases matching TRBD1. CDR3 size: 14 residues. Germline CDR1 reads SGHRS; CDR2 reads YFSETQ. The trim removed 3 bases at V and 1 base at J, leaving 3 bases unmatched. The CDR3 is CASSSGQIQETQYF. DNA for the CDR3: TGCGCCAGCAGCTCGGGACAGATCCAAGAGACCCAGTACTTC.

This chain links TRBV27 with TRBJ2-2; TRBD1 aligns across 10 bases. The germline V gene encodes CDR1 MNHEY and CDR2 SMNVEV (reference sequence). V was pared by 6 bases and J by 2 bases, with 6 bases of the junction left unmatched. The CDR3 extends over 16 amino acids. CDR3 sequence reads: CASSRGQGDNTGELFF. CDR3 sequence (DNA): TGTGCCAGCAGCCGAGGACAGGGGGATAACACCGGGGAGCTGTTTTTT.

The chain uses TRBV5-1 and TRBJ2-3; perhaps TRBD2 as D (5 bases). V lost 5 bases, J lost 2 bases, and 15 bases lay in between. CDR3 length: 15 residues. Germline values: CDR1 SGHRS, CDR2 YFSETQ. The CDR3 protein is CASRTDSEYTDTQYF. For the CDR3, the DNA is TGCGCCAGCAGGACGGACTCAGAATACACAGATACGCAGTATTTT.

The chain is built from TRBV18 and TRBJ2-1; 14 nucleotides agree with TRBD2. The CDR3 has 16 amino acids. Germline CDR1 KGHSH, CDR2 LQKENI. The V and J ends lost 3 bases and 8 bases, in that order; junction bases with no gene match: 6. For the CDR3, the DNA is TGTGCCAGCTCACCCCGACTAGCGGGAGGGCTCGATGAGCAGTTCTTC. This translates into CASSPRLAGGLDEQFF.

The chain joins TRBV28 to TRBJ1-5, with TRBD1 matching 9 bases. Germline V lookup: CDR1 MDHEN, CDR2 SYDVKM. The CDR3 consists of 15 residues. The V gene end was trimmed by 5 bases and the J gene end by 3 bases; junction bases not matched to a gene: 5. The chain's CDR3 is CASSKGQGFNQPQHF. CDR3 DNA: TGTGCCAGCAGTAAAGGACAGGGGTTCAATCAGCCCCAGCATTTT.

The V gene is TRBV13, the J gene TRBJ2-7; possible D gene TRBD2, 6 bases. Germline CDR1 is PRHDT and CDR2 is FYEKMQ (reference sequence). CDR3 length: 14 residues. With 1 base removed from V and 3 bases from J, the gap between germline ends came to 10 bases. CDR3 protein: CASSLDGGNYEQYF. The CDR3 DNA is TGTGCCAGCAGCTTAGATGGCGGGAACTACGAGCAGTACTTC.

This chain links TRBV6-5 with TRBJ2-3, with 11 bases identical to TRBD2. The V gene's germline CDR1 is MNHEY and CDR2 SVGAGI. The CDR3 has 15 amino acids. The junction had 4 bases not matched to a gene; V was cut back by 6 bases and J by 2 bases. The CDR3 DNA reads as TGTGCCAGCAGGACTAGCGGGGCCCTCACAGATACGCAGTATTTT. Protein: CASRTSGALTDTQYF.

The chain links TRBV29-1 to TRBJ1-2; a possible D gene is TRBD1 (6 bases). The CDR3 has 14 residues. V lost 6 bases, J lost 0 bases, and 14 bases lay in between. Germline V gene sequence: CDR1 SQVTM, CDR2 ANQGSEA. CDR3 sequence (DNA): TGCAGCGTCTGGGACACCCATCCTAACTATGGCTACACCTTC. This gives the protein CSVWDTHPNYGYTF.

This CDR3 reads CATRRGGSRNNEQFF. CDR3 nucleotides: TGTGCCACCCGTCGGGGCGGGAGCCGAAATAATGAGCAGTTCTTC. V gene TRBV28 combines with J gene TRBJ2-1; 7 bases match TRBD2. This CDR3 contains 15 residues. V lost 10 bases, J lost 7 bases, and 16 bases stayed unmatched. In germline, CDR1 is MDHEN, CDR2 SYDVKM.

The rearrangement uses TRBV5-1 and TRBJ2-1; TRBD1 matches at 9 bases. The CDR3 runs to 13 residues. The ends lost 2 bases at V and 14 bases at J; junction bases unmatched: 8. The germline gives CDR1 SGHRS, CDR2 YFSETQ. CDR3 sequence reads: CASSLGGRDREFF. DNA of the CDR3: TGCGCCAGCAGCTTAGGAGGCCGGGACAGGGAGTTCTTC. Full variable domain (missing parts from reference TRBV5-1 and TRBJ2-1): KAGVTQTPRYLIKTRGQQVTLSCSPISGHRSVSWYQQTPGQGLQFLFEYFSETQRNKGNFPGRFSGRQFSNSRSEMNVSTLELGDSALYLCASSLGGRDREFFGPGTRLTVL.

This clone was seen just once. The gene calls are TRBV28 and TRBJ2-3, with a tentative D call TRBD2 (6 bases). The CDR3 extends over 15 amino acids. V lost 6 bases and J lost 1, with 14 bases in between. CDR1 and CDR2 (germline): MDHEN, SYDVKM. The CDR3 here is CASRPLGGGTDTQYF. CDR3 coding DNA: TGTGCCAGCAGACCCCTCGGCGGGGGCACAGATACGCAGTATTTT.

The chain combines TRBV11-2 with TRBJ2-1, with D hard to call. CDR3 length: 17 residues. V lost 0 bases, J lost 0 bases, and 12 bases lay in between. The germline CDR1 and CDR2 sequences are SGHAT and FQNNGV. The CDR3: CASSLDLGGNSYNEQFF. The CDR3 coding sequence is TGTGCCAGCAGCTTAGATCTAGGCGGAAACTCCTACAATGAGCAGTTCTTC. Based on the CDR3 plus reference TRBV11-2 and TRBJ2-1, the full variable domain is EAGVAQSPRYKIIEKRQSVAFWCNPISGHATLYWYQQILGQGPKLLIQFQNNGVVDDSQLPKDRFSAERLKGVDSTLKIQPAKLEDSAVYLCASSLDLGGNSYNEQFFGPGTRLTVL.

The chain links TRBV30 to TRBJ1-6; 11 bases are shared with TRBD1. The germline V gene encodes CDR1 GTSNPN and CDR2 SVGIG (reference sequence). V lost 1 base, J lost 10 bases, and 6 bases stayed unmatched. The CDR3 has 15 amino acids. This CDR3 reads CAWSAGTGGGSPLHF. CDR3 nucleotide sequence: TGTGCCTGGAGTGCCGGGACAGGGGGTGGCTCACCCCTCCACTTT. The entire variable domain, with the rest obtained from reference TRBV30 and TRBJ1-6, is as follows: SQTIHQWPATLVQPVGSPLSLECTVEGTSNPNLYWYRQAAGRGLQLLFYSVGIGQISSEVPQNLSASRPQDRQFILSSKKLLLSDSGFYLCAWSAGTGGGSPLHFGNGTRLTVT.

J is TRBJ2-5 and V is TRBV11-2; the match to TRBD2 covers 12 bases. CDR3 length: 16 amino acids. The germline V gene has CDR1 SGHAT and CDR2 FQNNGV. V was clipped by 2 bases and J by 5 bases; unmatched bases: 6. The CDR3 is CASSLWTSGAGETQYF. DNA of the CDR3: TGTGCCAGCAGCTTATGGACTAGCGGGGCGGGGGAGACCCAGTACTTC.

The V call is TRBV10-3, the J call TRBJ1-1, with 8 bases that match TRBD1. V was pared by 6 bases and J by 1 base, with 1 base of the junction left unmatched. Per the germline V gene, CDR1 is ENHRY and CDR2 is SYGVKD. The CDR3 has 13 amino acids. The CDR3 sequence is CAISDRGNTEAFF. Here the CDR3 DNA reads TGTGCCATCAGCGACAGGGGGAACACTGAAGCTTTCTTT.

The rearrangement uses TRBV5-1 and TRBJ1-2; no firm D call. The CDR3 length is 14 residues. CDR1 and CDR2 (germline): SGHRS, YFSETQ. The V gene lost 0 bases and the J gene lost 5 bases, with 11 bases spanning the gap. The CDR3 coding sequence is TGCGCCAGCAGCTTGGGTGGGCAGATATATGGCTACACCTTC. Protein: CASSLGGQIYGYTF.

J is TRBJ1-1 and V is TRBV3-1 (or the pseudogene TRBV3-2), with 8 bases fitting TRBD1. The J segment lost 3 bases and the V segment lost 4 bases, leaving 7 bases of the junction unmatched. Germline V gene sequence: CDR1 LGHDT, CDR2 YNNKEL (reference sequence). This CDR3 spans 15 amino acids. CDR3 sequence (DNA): TGTGCCAGCAGCCCGGCAGGGGGCGCGGACACTGAAGCTTTCTTT. This gives the protein CASSPAGGADTEAFF.

The genes are TRBV28 and TRBJ2-1, with 9 bases identical to TRBD2. CDR1 and CDR2 (germline): MDHEN, SYDVKM. This CDR3 spans 14 amino acids. With V trimmed by 7 bases and J by 9 bases, 10 bases remained unmatched. The CDR3 nucleotides read TGTGCCAGCACCCTCCGCGGGAGGGCCGGTGAGCAGTTCTTC. Translating it yields CASTLRGRAGEQFF.

The chain carries TRBV7-9 and TRBJ2-7; 10 bases map to TRBD2. Germline trimming cut 6 bases from V and 6 bases from J; bases unmatched to any gene: 8. Germline CDR1 is SEHNR and CDR2 is FQNEAQ (reference sequence). The length of the CDR3 is 14 residues. The CDR3 DNA sequence: TGTGCCAGCAGTTCCGGGACTAGCGCTGGCGAGCAGTACTTC. Amino acids: CASSSGTSAGEQYF.

The chain employs TRBV19 and TRBJ1-1; 7 nucleotides line up with TRBD1. V shed 6 bases and J 0 bases; nucleotides not matched to a gene: 7. Looked up from germline, CDR1 is LNHDA and CDR2 is SQIVND (reference sequence). This CDR3 region has 15 residues. The CDR3 DNA reads as TGTGCCAGTAGGGGGACAGTGGCTTTGAACACTGAAGCTTTCTTT. As protein: CASRGTVALNTEAFF.

This chain connects TRBV7-9 to TRBJ1-5; D might be TRBD1 (5 bases). This CDR3 comprises 16 residues. CDR1 and CDR2 (germline): SEHNR, FQNEAQ (reference sequence). Trimming shortened V by 5 bases and J by 7 bases, and 21 bases separated the two germline ends. The DNA of the CDR3 is TGTGCCAGCAGCCCTTTGGGGAAAGGGGATTACCAGCCCCAGCATTTT. Its translation is CASSPLGKGDYQPQHF.

The rearrangement joins TRBV21-1 to TRBJ1-3. TRBV21-1 is shown as a pseudogene. The CDR3 length is 19 residues. Here the CDR3 DNA reads TGTGCCAGCAGTACCCAAACTCAAAAAGAGGGTTGCTCTGGAAACACCATATATTTT. It yields the protein CASSTQTQKEGCSGNTIYF.